The 32 T cell receptor beta chains below come from one sample, sequenced in a study of OX40 agonist ivuxolimab in advanced cancers. The method was the immunoSEQ multiplex PCR assay. The clones in this table, taken by TCRdb from immuneACCESS, are in-frame only. Not every clone is retained; where verified, under half of the shortfall comes from an unresolved V gene, and the cause of the rest is unknown. The sample table contains 67,000 or so clones; only one count was recorded for more than 85% of them. Approximately 0.99% of the sample lies in the top ten. The sample consisted of CD4+ or CD8+ T cells sorted from blood, taken in a trial of the OX40 agonist ivuxolimab. Receptor source: an adult with an advanced solid tumor such as melanoma, head and neck, liver or kidney cancer.

The gene calls are TRBV9 and TRBJ2-6; D not resolved. The CDR3 extends over 15 amino acids. Germline V lookup: CDR1 SGDLS, CDR2 YYNGEE. V lost 6 bases and J lost 3, with 13 bases in between. The CDR3 is CASMGRMYGANVLTF. The CDR3 DNA follows: TGTGCCAGCATGGGCAGAATGTATGGGGCCAACGTCCTGACTTTC.

The chain employs TRBV5-1 and TRBJ2-3, with 8 bases lining up with TRBD2. The V gene's germline CDR1 is SGHRS and CDR2 YFSETQ. The CDR3 has 15 amino acids. J was trimmed by 0 bases and V by 5 bases; bases with no gene match: 5. The CDR3 is CASRGSGASTDTQYF. CDR3 DNA: TGCGCCAGCAGGGGTAGCGGGGCTAGCACAGATACGCAGTATTTT.

The CDR3: CASTSNEKLFF. CDR3 bases: TGTGCCAGCACTAGTAATGAAAAACTGTTTTTT. V gene TRBV28 combines with J gene TRBJ1-4; D is uncertain. The germline CDR1 and CDR2 sequences are MDHEN and SYDVKM. The ends were cut back, 7 bases at V and 4 bases at J, with 4 bases in the middle. This CDR3 has 11 amino acids.

The chain combines TRBV29-1 with TRBJ2-1, with D possibly matching TRBD2 (6 bases). V was cut by 8 bases and J by 8 bases, with 28 bases left in between. CDR1 is SQVTM and CDR2 is ANQGSEA in the germline V gene. The CDR3 consists of 16 residues. CDR3 DNA: TGCAGCTCGAAGTTATTGTTTGGCGGGACCTGGGATGAGCAGTTCTTC. It specifies CSSKLLFGGTWDEQFF.

The chain joins TRBV7-8 to TRBJ2-1; D uncertain. This CDR3 is 12 amino acids long. Trimming removed 5 bases from V and 6 bases from J, with 8 bases in between. CDR1 and CDR2 from the germline V gene are SGHVS and FQNEAQ. CDR3 loop: CASSPNGNEQFF. The CDR3 region has the DNA TGTGCCAGCAGCCCCAACGGCAATGAGCAGTTCTTC.

The V gene is TRBV7-3, the J gene TRBJ2-2; D is ambiguous. Trimming stripped 8 bases from V and 1 base from J, with 8 bases between. The CDR3 runs to 13 residues. Germline CDR1 reads SGHTA; CDR2 reads FQGTGA. As DNA, the CDR3 is TGTGCCAGCGGCAGACAGAACACCGGGGAGCTGTTTTTT. Its translation is CASGRQNTGELFF.

The chain employs TRBV5-1 and TRBJ2-7, with 9 positions matching TRBD2. V shed 3 bases, J shed 4 bases, and the junction held 11 bases outside the gene matches. The CDR3 contains 16 residues. Germline CDR1 reads SGHRS; CDR2 reads YFSETQ. In DNA form, the CDR3 reads TGCGCCAGCAGCTCGAAACTTGGACTAGCGCAGTACGAGCAGTACTTC. Its protein is CASSSKLGLAQYEQYF.

This clone was observed once. The chain combines TRBV5-1 with TRBJ2-7; TRBD2 matches 7 bases. V shed 0 bases and J 1 base; nucleotides not matched to a gene: 4. The CDR3 spans 15 residues. From germline, CDR1 is SGHRS and CDR2 YFSETQ. CDR3 loop: CASSLVTGGSYEQYF. DNA of the CDR3: TGCGCCAGCAGCTTGGTCACGGGGGGATCCTACGAGCAGTACTTC.

The gene calls are TRBV6-4 and TRBJ2-3; 8 nucleotides agree with TRBD2. With V trimmed by 2 bases and J by 3 bases, 1 base remained unmatched. Germline V gene sequence: CDR1 MRHNA, CDR2 SNTAGT. The CDR3 has 14 amino acids. The CDR3 region is CASSDGLATDTQYF. The CDR3 DNA reads TGTGCCAGCAGTGACGGACTAGCTACAGATACGCAGTATTTT.

The CDR3 is CASSSGQGVGGELFF. Here the CDR3 DNA reads TGTGCCAGCAGCTCGGGACAGGGCGTTGGCGGGGAGCTGTTTTTT. The V gene is TRBV11-2, the J gene TRBJ2-2; TRBD1 matches at 9 bases. With 4 bases clipped from V and 7 bases from J, the junction kept 7 bases outside the gene matches. The CDR3 sequence is 15 residues long. CDR1 and CDR2 from the germline V gene are SGHAT and FQNNGV.

This clone was recorded at least ten times. The chain links TRBV7-2 to TRBJ1-4; the match to TRBD1 covers 10 bases. V shed 5 bases, J shed 6 bases, and the junction held 3 bases outside the gene matches. CDR3 size: 14 residues. Germline CDR1 and CDR2: SGHTA and FQGNSA. DNA for the CDR3: TGTGCCAGCAGCAGACAGGGGGCGGATGAAAAACTGTTTTTT. Protein sequence: CASSRQGADEKLFF.

The chain carries TRBV6-5 and TRBJ2-7; D is perhaps TRBD2 (6 bases). The CDR3 length is 15 residues. V was cut by 7 bases and J by 3 bases, with 19 bases left in between. CDR1 is MNHEY and CDR2 is SVGAGI in the germline V gene. The CDR3 region has the DNA TGTGCCAGCATAGAGCGGCGGGGAAAAAACTACGAGCAGTACTTC. This sequence encodes CASIERRGKNYEQYF.

J is TRBJ1-1 and V is TRBV10-1; unclear D gene. Germline V gives CDR1 WNHNN, CDR2 SYGVQD (reference sequence). Trimming pared 6 bases from V and 8 bases from J, leaving 7 bases between. The CDR3 consists of 10 residues. Here the CDR3 reads CASREAEAFF. CDR3 coding DNA: TGCGCCAGCAGGGAGGCGGAAGCTTTCTTT.

The chain is built from TRBV28 and TRBJ1-2; D gene ambiguous. CDR1 and CDR2 (germline): MDHEN, SYDVKM. V was cut by 2 bases and J by 2 bases, with 9 bases left in between. The CDR3 is made up of 14 amino acids. The CDR3 DNA sequence: TGTGCCAGCAGTTTAGAGCCCCAAAACTATGGCTACACCTTC. Translating it yields CASSLEPQNYGYTF.

The gene calls are TRBV5-1 and TRBJ2-7, with 8 bases matching TRBD2. The CDR3 length is 14 residues. In germline, CDR1 is SGHRS, CDR2 YFSETQ. V lost 0 bases and J lost 6; bases outside the gene matches: 5. CDR3 protein: CASSLGTSGFEQYF. The CDR3 nucleotides are TGCGCCAGCAGCTTGGGAACTAGCGGTTTCGAGCAGTACTTC.

The CDR3 region has the DNA TGTGCCTGGGACAGGGGGCTAAGAAACACCATATATTTT. Its protein is CAWDRGLRNTIYF. The V and J genes are TRBV30 and TRBJ1-3; 10 nucleotides agree with TRBD1. Germline CDR1 GTSNPN, CDR2 SVGIG (reference sequence). The CDR3 extends over 13 amino acids. V lost 5 bases and J lost 5; bases outside the gene matches: 3.

This clone was counted between two and nine times. The chain carries TRBV7-8 and TRBJ2-1, with 7 bases matching TRBD2. V gave up 1 base and J gave up 6 bases; unmatched junction bases: 24. Germline V gene data show CDR1 as SGHVS and CDR2 as FQNEAQ. The CDR3 contains 21 residues. The CDR3 coding sequence is TGTGCCAGCAGCTTAGAAGGGGCAATGGGCGGGAGACCTACACTGGGCAATGAGCAGTTCTTC. It encodes CASSLEGAMGGRPTLGNEQFF.

The chain combines TRBV6-6 with TRBJ2-7, with D uncertain. V lost 3 bases and J 3 bases, leaving 12 bases between the germline ends. The germline gives CDR1 MNHNY, CDR2 SVGAGI (reference sequence). This CDR3 has 14 residues. The CDR3 DNA follows: TGTGCCAGCAGTTATTCAAGGGTCTACTACGAGCAGTACTTC. Translation: CASSYSRVYYEQYF.

This clone was picked up a small number of times. V usage is TRBV6-5 and J usage is TRBJ2-7, with 9 nucleotides matching TRBD2. The ends lost 6 bases at V and 4 bases at J; junction bases unmatched: 10. Germline V CDR1 and CDR2: MNHEY, SVGAGI. The CDR3 loop spans 15 amino acids. DNA of the CDR3: TGTGCCAGCAGCCCTGAAGTAGCGGGAGCTTACGAGCAGTACTTC. This codes for CASSPEVAGAYEQYF.

The chain combines TRBV5-1 with TRBJ2-1; 14 bases are shared with TRBD2. The CDR3 spans 17 residues. Germline V gives CDR1 SGHRS, CDR2 YFSETQ. V lost 0 bases to trimming and J lost 9 bases; unmatched junction nucleotides: 8. The CDR3 DNA is TGCGCCAGCAGCTTGGGACTGGGACTAGCGGGAGATCCTGAGCAGTTCTTC. Translated, it gives CASSLGLGLAGDPEQFF.

This chain connects TRBV4-1 to TRBJ1-5; 8 positions agree with TRBD1. The J segment lost 11 bases and the V segment lost 1 base, leaving 16 bases of the junction unmatched. CDR3 length equals 17 residues. Germline CDR1 is MGHRA and CDR2 is YSYEKL. CDR3 residues: CASSQVGVGTGFKTQHF. CDR3 DNA sequence: TGCGCCAGCAGCCAAGTAGGGGTCGGGACAGGTTTTAAAACCCAGCATTTT.

V gene TRBV29-1 combines with J gene TRBJ2-1, with 9 bases fitting TRBD1. Germline-derived CDR1 and CDR2 are SQVTM and ANQGSEA. Trimming removed 8 bases from V and 6 bases from J; junction bases left unmatched: 11. There are 14 residues in the CDR3. The CDR3 sequence: CSHSMGQGINEQFF. The CDR3, as DNA: TGCAGCCACTCAATGGGACAGGGAATCAATGAGCAGTTCTTC.

Of note for this clone: Other DNA sequences in the sample encode the same CDR3. J is TRBJ1-1 and V is TRBV6-6; D is undetermined. V gave up 5 bases and J gave up 0 bases, with 4 bases separating them. The CDR3 is made up of 12 amino acids. Germline CDR1 is MNHNY and CDR2 is SVGAGI (reference sequence). CDR3 nucleotide sequence: TGTGCCAGCAGTCGTATGAACACTGAAGCTTTCTTT. Residues: CASSRMNTEAFF.

The J gene is TRBJ2-1, the V gene TRBV11-1; possibly TRBD1 for D (5 bases). The V end was cut by 5 bases, the J end by 4 bases, with 18 bases between. Germline assignment: CDR1 SGHAT and CDR2 FQDESV (reference sequence). This CDR3 contains 16 residues. The CDR3 region is CASSPMRQGLYNEQFF. In DNA, the CDR3 is TGTGCCAGCAGCCCAATGAGGCAGGGCTTATACAATGAGCAGTTCTTC.

CDR3 bases: TGTGCCAGCAGCTTGAAGACTAGCGGGAGGATTTACGAGCAGTACTTC. Its protein product is CASSLKTSGRIYEQYF. The V gene is TRBV7-2, the J gene TRBJ2-7; 13 nucleotides match TRBD2. The V segment lost 3 bases and the J segment 4 bases; nucleotides outside the gene matches: 6. This CDR3 is 16 amino acids long. Germline CDR1 is SGHTA and CDR2 is FQGNSA.

This chain joins TRBV5-1 and TRBJ2-7, with 10 bases aligning to TRBD2. With V trimmed by 3 bases and J by 2 bases, 2 bases remained unmatched. There are 14 residues in the CDR3. In germline, CDR1 is SGHRS, CDR2 YFSETQ. CDR3 sequence: CASSWTSGTYEQYF. CDR3 nucleotide sequence: TGCGCCAGCAGCTGGACTAGCGGCACCTACGAGCAGTACTTC.

The J gene is TRBJ2-3, the V gene TRBV28, with 8 bases lining up with TRBD2. Germline V gene sequence: CDR1 MDHEN, CDR2 SYDVKM. After removal of 5 bases from V and 1 base from J, the junction contained 8 bases not matched to a gene. The CDR3 totals 16 residues. The CDR3 is CASSRVSGTGTDTQYF. Written as DNA, the CDR3 is TGTGCCAGCAGTCGAGTTAGCGGGACGGGCACAGATACGCAGTATTTT.

J is TRBJ2-3 and V is TRBV9; D gene ambiguous. Germline CDR1 is SGDLS and CDR2 is YYNGEE. Trimming pared 0 bases from V and 2 bases from J, leaving 7 bases between. This CDR3 has 14 residues. CDR3 amino acids: CASSVVGNTDTQYF. The CDR3 DNA reads as TGTGCCAGCAGCGTAGTAGGGAACACAGATACGCAGTATTTT.

This clone turned up a few times. The chain is built from TRBV28 and TRBJ2-7, with 10 bases fitting TRBD2. V lost 6 bases, J lost 1 base, and 3 bases stayed unmatched. CDR1 is MDHEN and CDR2 is SYDVKM in the germline V gene. The CDR3 extends over 14 amino acids. The CDR3 loop reads CASRELAGSYEQYF. CDR3 nucleotides: TGTGCCAGCAGGGAACTAGCGGGATCCTACGAGCAGTACTTC. The variable domain in full, completed from reference TRBV28 and TRBJ2-7, reads DVKVTQSSRYLVKRTGEKVFLECVQDMDHENMFWYRQDPGLGLRLIYFSYDVKMKEKGDIPEGYSVSREKKERFSLILESASTNQTSMYLCASRELAGSYEQYFGPGTRLTVT.

The chain employs TRBV7-2 and TRBJ2-2; 7 bases align to TRBD2. Germline CDR1 and CDR2: SGHTA and FQGNSA. V shed 2 bases, J shed 0 bases, and the junction held 0 bases outside the gene matches. The CDR3 covers 15 residues. CDR3 sequence (DNA): TGTGCCAGCAGCTTAAGCGGGACGAACACCGGGGAGCTGTTTTTT. Residues: CASSLSGTNTGELFF.

The V gene is TRBV4-1, the J gene TRBJ1-2; no reliable D call. This CDR3 is 15 amino acids long. Trimming removed 4 bases at V and 3 bases at J, with 15 bases between. Germline loops: CDR1 MGHRA, CDR2 YSYEKL. The CDR3 region is CASSLHVRQDYGYTF. The CDR3 DNA reads TGCGCCAGCAGCCTTCATGTCCGCCAGGACTATGGCTACACCTTC.

This chain links TRBV7-2 with TRBJ2-7; TRBD1 is a possible D gene (5 bases). This CDR3 is built from 13 residues. Germline CDR1 SGHTA, CDR2 FQGNSA. The V gene lost 3 bases and the J gene lost 4 bases, with 10 bases spanning the gap. This CDR3 reads CASSLETGYEQYF. CDR3 DNA sequence: TGTGCCAGCAGCTTGGAAACAGGTTACGAGCAGTACTTC.